The 6 T cell receptor beta chains in this list originate from one sample, sequenced in a study of T-cell reconstitution after alpha-beta-depleted transplantation in children. Unique molecular identifiers were used to barcode this TCRbeta library. TCRdb reprocessed the PCR reads with MiXCR, giving one entry per CDR3 protein. The sample shows 450,000 to 550,000 distinct CDR3 sequences, approximately 10% of them seen only once. Sample: PBMCs, mostly from graft donor cells, taken 180 days after TCRalphabeta/CD19-depleted stem cell transplant. The receptors stem from a female patient aged 2-10 years who had a stem cell transplant for aplastic anemia, so the T cells may come from the graft donor.

This clonotype has only a few counts. The J gene is TRBJ1-6, the V gene TRBV7-2, with 7 nucleotides matching TRBD1. Germline V CDR1 and CDR2: SGHTA, FQGNSA. V trimming: 5 bases; J trimming: 10 bases; junction bases outside the gene matches: 8. This CDR3 is built from 14 residues. The CDR3 loop reads CASSARQGDSPLHF. CDR3 nucleotide sequence: TGTGCCAGCAGCGCCCGACAGGGTGACTCACCCCTCCACTTT.

This clonotype was seen more than once but under ten times. V gene TRBV7-8 combines with J gene TRBJ1-1; the D is unclear. CDR3 length: 16 amino acids. Trimming stripped 3 bases from V and 4 bases from J, with 18 bases between. The germline CDR1 and CDR2 sequences are SGHVS and FQNEAQ. The DNA for the CDR3 is TGTGCCAGCAGCTTTCCCGCCCCTTCGTTGACCACTGAAGCTTTCTTT. This translates into CASSFPAPSLTTEAFF.

The chain couples TRBV14 to TRBJ2-5, with TRBD1 matching over 8 bases. Germline assignment: CDR1 SGHDN and CDR2 FVKESK. The CDR3 has 16 amino acids. V shed 1 base, J shed 0 bases, and the junction held 4 bases outside the gene matches. This CDR3 is CASSQGDRGYQETQYF. The CDR3 DNA sequence: TGTGCCAGCAGCCAAGGAGACAGGGGCTACCAAGAGACCCAGTACTTC. The complete variable domain, with remaining parts taken from reference TRBV14 and TRBJ2-5, reads EAGVTQFPSHSVIEKGQTVTLRCDPISGHDNLYWYRRVMGKEIKFLLHFVKESKQDESGMPNNRFLAERTGGTYSTLKVQPAELEDSGVYFCASSQGDRGYQETQYFGPGTRLLVL.

This clonotype was seen repeatedly, ten times or more. The chain employs TRBV9 and TRBJ2-7, with D tentatively TRBD2 (5 bases). Germline CDR1 and CDR2: SGDLS and YYNGEE. Between the trimmed V and J ends, which lost 4 bases and 0 bases, there was a span of 11 bases. The CDR3 sequence is 14 residues long. CDR3 sequence reads: CASSPGISSYEQYV. The CDR3 DNA is TGTGCCAGCAGCCCCGGGATAAGCTCCTACGAGCAGTACGTC.

The chain uses TRBV15 and TRBJ2-3; D is perhaps TRBD2 (5 bases). CDR3 length: 15 amino acids. The V end was cut by 5 bases, the J end by 2 bases, with 14 bases between. Germline CDR1 is LNHNV and CDR2 is YYDKDF (reference sequence). The CDR3 is CATSPSAGNTDTQYF. As DNA, the CDR3 is TGTGCCACCAGCCCATCGGCGGGTAACACAGATACGCAGTATTTT. Combining the CDR3 with reference TRBV15 and TRBJ2-3 gives the whole variable domain DAMVIQNPRYQVTQFGKPVTLSCSQTLNHNVMYWYQQKSSQAPKLLFHYYDKDFNNEADTPDNFQSRRPNTSFCFLDIRSPGLGDTAMYLCATSPSAGNTDTQYFGPGTRLTVL.

This clonotype was seen a few times. The CDR3 protein is CSARQGTNSPLHF. CDR3 in DNA: TGCAGTGCCAGACAGGGGACAAATTCACCCCTCCACTTT. The chain uses TRBV20-1 and TRBJ1-6; 8 bases fit TRBD1. Looked up from germline, CDR1 is DFQATT and CDR2 is SNEGSKA (reference sequence). This CDR3 comprises 13 residues. The V gene end was trimmed by 6 bases and the J gene end by 7 bases; junction bases not matched to a gene: 5.